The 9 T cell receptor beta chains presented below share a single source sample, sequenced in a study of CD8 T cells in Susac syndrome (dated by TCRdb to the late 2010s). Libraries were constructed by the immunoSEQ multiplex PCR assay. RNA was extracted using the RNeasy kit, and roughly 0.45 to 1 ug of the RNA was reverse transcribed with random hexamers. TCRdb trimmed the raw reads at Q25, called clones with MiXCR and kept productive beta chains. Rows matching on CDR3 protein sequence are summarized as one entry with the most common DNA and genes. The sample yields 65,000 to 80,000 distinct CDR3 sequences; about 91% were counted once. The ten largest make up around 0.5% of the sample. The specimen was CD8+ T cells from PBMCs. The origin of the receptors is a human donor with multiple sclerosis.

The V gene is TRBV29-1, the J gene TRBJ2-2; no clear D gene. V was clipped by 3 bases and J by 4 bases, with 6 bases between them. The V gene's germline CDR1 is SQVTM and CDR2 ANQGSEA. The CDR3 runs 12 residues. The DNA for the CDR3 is TGCAGCGTTGACGGCCCCACCGGGGAGCTGTTTTTT. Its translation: CSVDGPTGELFF.

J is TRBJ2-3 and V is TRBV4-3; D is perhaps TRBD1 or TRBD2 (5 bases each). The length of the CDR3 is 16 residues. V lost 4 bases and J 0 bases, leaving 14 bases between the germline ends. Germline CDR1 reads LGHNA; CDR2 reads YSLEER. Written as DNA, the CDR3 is TGCGCCAGCAGCCCCTCTTCGGGACCCAGCACAGATACGCAGTATTTT. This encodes CASSPSSGPSTDTQYF.

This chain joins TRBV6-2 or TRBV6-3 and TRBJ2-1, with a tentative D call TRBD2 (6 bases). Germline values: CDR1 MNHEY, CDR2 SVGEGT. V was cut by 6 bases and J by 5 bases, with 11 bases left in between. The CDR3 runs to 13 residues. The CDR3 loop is CASRRLVNNEQFF. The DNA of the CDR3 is TGTGCCAGCAGGCGACTAGTTAACAATGAGCAGTTCTTC.

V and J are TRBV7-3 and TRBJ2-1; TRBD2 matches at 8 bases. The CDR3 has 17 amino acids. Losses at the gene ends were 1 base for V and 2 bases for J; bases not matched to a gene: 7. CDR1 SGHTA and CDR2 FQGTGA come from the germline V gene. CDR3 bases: TGTGCCAGCAGCTTAATAGGAACGGGGGGGCCCTACAATGAGCAGTTCTTC. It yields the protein CASSLIGTGGPYNEQFF.

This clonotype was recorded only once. CDR3 in amino acids: CASSYTSGGARETQYF. In DNA form, the CDR3 reads TGTGCCAGCAGTTATACTAGCGGGGGGGCGAGGGAGACCCAGTACTTC. The chain uses TRBV6-9 and TRBJ2-5; 13 positions match TRBD2. The ends lost 2 bases at V and 5 bases at J; junction bases unmatched: 5. Germline CDR1 and CDR2: MNHGY and SVAAGI. The CDR3 has 16 residues.

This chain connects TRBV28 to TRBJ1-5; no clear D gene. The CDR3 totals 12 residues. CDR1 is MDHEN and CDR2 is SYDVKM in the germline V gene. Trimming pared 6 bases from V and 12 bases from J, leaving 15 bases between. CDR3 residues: CASSPYTVYQHF. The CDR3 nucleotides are TGTGCCAGCAGCCCCTACACTGTTTACCAGCATTTT.

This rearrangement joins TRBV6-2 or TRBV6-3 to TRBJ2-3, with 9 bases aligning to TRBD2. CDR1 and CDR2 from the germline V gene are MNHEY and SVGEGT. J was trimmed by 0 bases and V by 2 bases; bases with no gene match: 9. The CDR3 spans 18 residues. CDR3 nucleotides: TGTGCCAGCAGTTACGTTAGCGGGAGAAGGCCTAGCACAGATACGCAGTATTTT. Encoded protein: CASSYVSGRRPSTDTQYF.

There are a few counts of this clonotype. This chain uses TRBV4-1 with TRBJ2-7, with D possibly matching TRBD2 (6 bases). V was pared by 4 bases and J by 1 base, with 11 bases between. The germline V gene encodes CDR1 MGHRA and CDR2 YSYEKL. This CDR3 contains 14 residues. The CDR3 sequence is CASSRAGDSYEQYF. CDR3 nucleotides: TGCGCCAGCAGCCGAGCGGGCGATTCCTACGAGCAGTACTTC.

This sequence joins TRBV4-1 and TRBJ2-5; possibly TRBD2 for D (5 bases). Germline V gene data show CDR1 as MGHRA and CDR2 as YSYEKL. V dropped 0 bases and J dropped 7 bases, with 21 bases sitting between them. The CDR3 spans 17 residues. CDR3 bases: TGCGCCAGCAGCCAAGAACGAGTGGGGAGACTTCATAGGACCCAGTACTTC. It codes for CASSQERVGRLHRTQYF.